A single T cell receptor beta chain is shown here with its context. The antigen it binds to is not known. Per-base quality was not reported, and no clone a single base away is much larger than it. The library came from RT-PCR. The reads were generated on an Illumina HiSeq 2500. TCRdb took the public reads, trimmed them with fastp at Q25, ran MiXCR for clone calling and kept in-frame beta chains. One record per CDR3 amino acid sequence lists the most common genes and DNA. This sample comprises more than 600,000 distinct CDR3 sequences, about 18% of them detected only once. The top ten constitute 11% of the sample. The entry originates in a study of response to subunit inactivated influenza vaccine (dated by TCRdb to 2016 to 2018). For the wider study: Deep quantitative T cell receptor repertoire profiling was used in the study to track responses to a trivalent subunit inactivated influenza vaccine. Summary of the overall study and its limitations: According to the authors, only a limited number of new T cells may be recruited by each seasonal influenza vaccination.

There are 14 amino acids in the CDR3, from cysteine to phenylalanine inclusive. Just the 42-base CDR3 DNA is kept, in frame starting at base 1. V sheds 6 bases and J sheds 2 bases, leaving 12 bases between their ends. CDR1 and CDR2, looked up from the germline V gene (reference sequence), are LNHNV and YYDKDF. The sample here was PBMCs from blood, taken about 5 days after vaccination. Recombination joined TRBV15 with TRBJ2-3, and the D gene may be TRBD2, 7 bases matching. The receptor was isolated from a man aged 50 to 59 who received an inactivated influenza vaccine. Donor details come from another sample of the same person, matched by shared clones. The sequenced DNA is TGTGCCACCAGTCCGGGGGGCCCCACAGATACGCAGTATTTT. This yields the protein CATSPGGPTDTQYF.